This passage covers 15 T cell receptor beta chains from one sample sequenced in a study of T cell responses to AZD1222 COVID-19 vaccine. Here immunoSEQ multiplex PCR was the method, and the copy in TCRdb shows in-frame clones only, minus some. The repertoire holds some 170,000 clones, with approximately 88% as singletons. The sequencing used peripheral blood, collected 28 days after the second AZD1222 dose. Receptors were obtained from an adult who received the AZD1222 COVID-19 vaccine.

The V and J genes are TRBV7-9 and TRBJ2-6, with D unclear. The germline V and J ends were trimmed by 3 bases and 0 bases, with 9 bases remaining between them. This CDR3 contains 16 residues. Germline CDR1 reads SEHNR; CDR2 reads FQNEAQ (reference sequence). The CDR3 is CASSLPSSSGANVLTF. For the CDR3, the DNA is TGTGCCAGCAGCTTGCCCTCGAGCTCTGGGGCCAACGTCCTGACTTTC.

There are a few counts of this clone. This chain joins TRBV6-5 and TRBJ1-2; D is unresolved. The length of the CDR3 is 12 residues. From germline, CDR1 is MNHEY and CDR2 SVGAGI. The V end was cut by 6 bases, the J end by 6 bases, with 11 bases between. The CDR3 protein is CASRGGSDGYTF. For the CDR3, the DNA is TGTGCCAGCAGAGGAGGGTCGGATGGCTACACCTTC.

CDR3 DNA sequence: TGTGCCAGCAGCTTAATCGAGGTCAAGTCAGATACGCAGTATTTT. Translation gives CASSLIEVKSDTQYF. The gene calls are TRBV5-6 and TRBJ2-3; no firm D call. V lost 2 bases to trimming and J lost 4 bases, with 14 bases between them. Germline CDR1 and CDR2: SGHDT and YYEEEE. CDR3 length equals 15 residues.

This rearrangement joins TRBV5-1 to TRBJ2-3, with 8 bases lining up with TRBD2. The CDR3 has 16 residues. CDR1 and CDR2 (germline): SGHRS, YFSETQ. J lost 4 bases, V lost 0 bases, and 7 bases had no gene match. The CDR3 nucleotides are TGCGCCAGCAGCTTGGCCAGGAGCGGGGGTGCAGATACGCAGTATTTT. This encodes CASSLARSGGADTQYF.

This rearrangement joins TRBV27 to TRBJ1-6; D perhaps matches TRBD1 (6 bases). The CDR3 sequence is 14 residues long. The V and J ends lost 6 bases and 10 bases respectively, with 16 bases between them. CDR1 and CDR2 (germline): MNHEY, SMNVEV (reference sequence). The CDR3 region has the DNA TGTGCCAGCAGCCTCAGGGGCCAGGGATCACCCCTCCACTTT. It is translated as CASSLRGQGSPLHF.

This rearrangement joins TRBV2 to TRBJ2-7; no definite D call. V was pared by 8 bases and J by 1 base, with 15 bases between. The germline V gene has CDR1 SNHLY and CDR2 FYNNEI. CDR3 length: 14 amino acids. For the CDR3, the DNA is TGTGCCAGCGCACGGTACCGGCAATCCTACGAGCAGTACTTC. Translation: CASARYRQSYEQYF.

The CDR3 bases are TGTGCCAGCAGCCAGGGGACAGCTTCCTCACCCCTCCACTTT. It is translated as CASSQGTASSPLHF. V is TRBV14 and J is TRBJ1-6, with TRBD1 matching 7 bases. Looked up from germline, CDR1 is SGHDN and CDR2 is FVKESK. This CDR3 comprises 14 residues. Germline trimming cut 3 bases from V and 10 bases from J; bases unmatched to any gene: 6.

This clone was seen only a few times. J is TRBJ1-1 and V is TRBV10-2; no firm D call. CDR3 length: 13 amino acids. Germline CDR1 reads WSHSY; CDR2 reads SAAADI. With 7 bases removed from V and 1 base from J, the gap between germline ends came to 10 bases. The CDR3 DNA sequence: TGCGCCAGCACGAGACTTACGAACACTGAAGCTTTCTTT. It codes for CASTRLTNTEAFF.

This chain links TRBV18 with TRBJ1-2; D is undetermined. Trimming pared 0 bases from V and 4 bases from J, leaving 6 bases between. Germline V gene sequence: CDR1 KGHSH, CDR2 LQKENI. CDR3 size: 13 residues. Here the CDR3 reads CASSPPASYGYTF. CDR3 DNA: TGTGCCAGCTCACCACCAGCGAGCTATGGCTACACCTTC. Supplemented by reference TRBV18 and TRBJ1-2, the full variable domain reads NAGVMQNPRHLVRRRGQEARLRCSPMKGHSHVYWYRQLPEEGLKFMVYLQKENIIDESGMPKERFSAEFPKEGPSILRIQQVVRGDSAAYFCASSPPASYGYTFGSGTRLTVV.

This rearrangement joins TRBV30 to TRBJ1-2; tentatively, D is TRBD1 (5 bases). CDR1 and CDR2 from the germline V gene are GTSNPN and SVGIG (reference sequence). V was shortened by 7 bases and J by 7 bases, with 19 bases between the two germline ends. The CDR3 runs 13 residues. CDR3: CASSFGALGGYTF. As DNA, the CDR3 is TGTGCCTCCTCATTCGGGGCTTTGGGTGGCTACACCTTC.

V and J are TRBV9 and TRBJ1-2; unclear D gene. There are 13 residues in the CDR3. V was cut by 3 bases and J by 4 bases, with 10 bases left in between. Germline CDR1 reads SGDLS; CDR2 reads YYNGEE. The DNA for the CDR3 is TGTGCCAGCAGCGCCCAGCTCTCCTATGGCTACACCTTC. This gives the protein CASSAQLSYGYTF.

This clone was seen a few times. The chain links TRBV6-5 to TRBJ1-1, with 7 bases that match TRBD1. This CDR3 is 16 amino acids long. V shed 1 base, J shed 4 bases, and the junction held 9 bases outside the gene matches. Germline CDR1 reads MNHEY; CDR2 reads SVGAGI. CDR3 region: CASSYFTGERGTEAFF. The CDR3 bases are TGTGCCAGCAGTTACTTTACAGGGGAAAGGGGCACTGAAGCTTTCTTT.

Only a few counts were recorded for this clone. This chain connects TRBV4-1 to TRBJ2-2; D may match TRBD1 or TRBD2 (6 bases each). Germline lookup yields CDR1 MGHRA and CDR2 YSYEKL. Trimming removed 4 bases at V and 4 bases at J, with 16 bases between. CDR3 length: 16 residues. Written as DNA, the CDR3 is TGCGCCAGCAGCCCACCTAGGGGGGCCGTCACCGGGGAGCTGTTTTTT. Translation gives CASSPPRGAVTGELFF.

The rearrangement joins TRBV6-1 to TRBJ1-2; weak D call: TRBD1 (5 bases). V gave up 4 bases and J gave up 5 bases, with 20 bases separating them. The CDR3 runs 16 residues. From germline, CDR1 is MNHNS and CDR2 SASEGT. CDR3 residues: CASSVSQWGDAYGYTF. In DNA form, the CDR3 reads TGTGCCAGCAGTGTATCCCAATGGGGGGATGCATATGGCTACACCTTC.

This clone was seen once. The chain links TRBV3-1 (or the pseudogene TRBV3-2) to TRBJ1-3; D call uncertain. The CDR3 length is 14 residues. CDR1 is LGHDT and CDR2 is YNNKEL in the germline V gene (reference sequence). Deletions cut 5 bases from V and 3 bases from J, with 11 bases between. The CDR3 region has the DNA TGTGCCAGCAGCTTCGGACGCGATGGAAACACCATATATTTT. It yields the protein CASSFGRDGNTIYF.